This T cell receptor (beta chain) is from a study of CD8+ T cells in alopecia areata. About the research overall: Patients in the treated group were given tofacitinib by mouth, 5 to 10 mg twice a day. The protocol delivered tofacitinib for 6 to 18 months, then withdrew it for 6 months. The study, taken as a whole, reports: TCR sharing was clearer in mice than between patients, perhaps partly owing to patient HLA diversity.

Treatment specified: oral pan-JAK inhibitor, 5-10 mg twice daily. Peripheral blood and lesional scalp punch biopsies were taken from alopecia areata patients. V lost 6 bases, J lost 4 bases, and 6 bases stayed unmatched. The germline V gene encodes CDR1 SQVTM and CDR2 ANQGSEA. The CDR3 length is 13 residues. Sequencing relied on a cDNA template that was reverse transcribed from extracted RNA. Only in-frame clones appear in the TCRdb table, and some are missing; sequencing was by immunoSEQ multiplex PCR. The sample lists 75,000 to 85,000 clones, about 71% occurring once. For this clone: The antigen is not known.

J is TRBJ1-2 and V is TRBV29-1; the match to TRBD1 covers 9 bases. This specimen was CD8+ T cells sorted from blood, taken at week 24, from a patient treated with tofacitinib. This clonotype was obtained from a human donor with alopecia areata. This chain's CDR3 is CSVLWTGAYGYTF. DNA of the CDR3: TGCAGCGTACTTTGGACAGGGGCCTATGGCTACACCTTC.